This T cell receptor (beta chain) is drawn from a study of CD8+CD57+ T cells in acquired aplastic anemia. About the research overall: Roughly 3.2 ug was the average amount of DNA from sorted CD4+ and CD8+ cells.

Genomic DNA was employed as the template in profiling TCR beta VDJ and CDR3. TCRdb itself ran the reads through MiXCR, one entry per CDR3 protein. The data contain a few hundred thousand distinct CDR3 sequences, 65% to 80% of them seen just once; the ten biggest clones take up less than 4%. On this clonotype itself: The antigen remains unidentified. The junction departs from germline at one end; a sequencing error may be responsible.

Germline V gives CDR1 SGHTA, CDR2 FQGTGA. CDR3 length equals 14 residues. Study-level points and caveats: In common between the patients and the controls were more than 25 CD8+ CDR3 sequences.

The chain uses TRBV7-3 and TRBJ1-5, with D tentatively TRBD1 (5 bases). Sequencing was performed on sorted CD4+, CD8+, or CD8+CD57+ T cells (not recorded which) from PBMCs. The origin of this receptor is a human donor in good health, serving as a control. Here the CDR3 DNA reads TGTGCCACCAGCAGACAGCGTAGTACTCAGCCCCAGCATTTT. Translation gives CATSRQRSTQPQHF.